The next 10 T cell receptor beta chains were all read from a single sample in a study of tumor-infiltrating lymphocytes in primary liver carcinoma. The study co-extracted DNA and RNA from 20-30 mg of unsorted bulk tissue. TCR beta cDNA was reverse-transcribed from roughly 0.45 ug of total RNA. The reaction used a constant-region primer and ProtoScript II reverse transcriptase. What produced the TCR beta libraries was three nested multiplex PCR rounds using slightly modified ARM-PCR. For 10 cycles apiece, the opening two PCR rounds ran with TRBV1-TRBV30 forward primers and a C-beta reverse primer. TCRdb ran MiXCR on the multiplex PCR reads and lists one entry per CDR3 protein. Of 70,000 to 95,000 distinct CDR3 sequences in the sample, roughly two thirds were seen once. The source material was liver tumor tissue from sampling region 4. The subset denotes: tumor region T4, right-lateral pole. These receptors all stem from a man aged 35 to 55 with primary liver carcinoma and hepatitis B virus infection.

Concerning this clonotype: One end of the junction does not line up with germline, which may come from a read error. The chain recombines TRBV11-1 with TRBJ2-1; 10 bases align to TRBD2. Germline-derived CDR1 and CDR2 are SGHAT and FQDESV (reference sequence). The CDR3 extends over 17 amino acids. CDR3 DNA sequence: TGTGCCAGCAACTCAGGATTAGCGGGAGGTCATCTGGATGAACAGTTCTTC. It is translated as CASNSGLAGGHLDEQFF.

A remark on this clonotype: A read error is possible here, since a much larger clone lies one base away. V usage is TRBV7-9 and J usage is TRBJ2-7, with 7 bases lining up with TRBD2. The germline gives CDR1 SEHNR, CDR2 FQNEAQ (reference sequence). The CDR3 spans 14 residues. V lost 4 bases, J lost 3 bases, and 6 bases stayed unmatched. The CDR3 region is CASSSGLTDYEQYF. The CDR3 DNA is TGTGCCAGCAGCTCGGGACTAACAGACTACGAGCAGTACTTC.

The sample holds one count of this clonotype. A single base separates this from a much larger clone, so it may be a read error. The V call is TRBV2, the J call TRBJ2-6; the D is unclear. Germline V CDR1 and CDR2: SNHLY, FYNNEI. V lost 0 bases to trimming and J lost 1 base, with 10 bases between them. The CDR3 sequence is 17 residues long. This chain's CDR3 is CASSEAYVRSGANVLTF. As DNA, the CDR3 is TGTGCCAGCAGTGAAGCGTACGTAAGGTCTGGGGCCAACGTCCTGACTTTC. Using reference TRBV2 and TRBJ2-6 for the parts outside the CDR3, the full variable domain is EPEVTQTPSHQVTQMGQEVILRCVPISNHLYFYWYRQILGQKVEFLVSFYNNEISEKSEIFDDQFSVERPDGSNFTLKIRSTKLEDSAMYFCASSEAYVRSGANVLTFGAGSRLTVL.

As to this clonotype: One end of the junction fails to match germline, which may point to a read error. The genes are TRBV6-1 and TRBJ1-2; no reliable D call. The CDR3 runs 14 residues. The germline V gene has CDR1 MNHNS and CDR2 SASEGT. The CDR3 coding sequence is TGTACCAGCAGTGAACAGCGGGCTAACTATGGCTACACCTTC. Its translation is CTSSEQRANYGYTF.

This clonotype was observed once. Mismatch with germline at one junction end may stem from a read error. The V and J genes are TRBV10-1 and TRBJ2-2, with 8 bases matching TRBD1. The germline V gene encodes CDR1 WNHNN and CDR2 SYGVQD (reference sequence). This CDR3 contains 14 residues. The CDR3 reads CASCGTGPTGELFF. In nucleotides, the CDR3 is TGTGCCAGCTGTGGGACAGGTCCCACCGGGGAGCTGTTTTTT.

V usage is TRBV7-9 and J usage is TRBJ2-5, with TRBD1 matching over 12 bases. Germline trimming cut 1 base from V and 5 bases from J; bases unmatched to any gene: 5. The CDR3 extends over 16 amino acids. The germline gives CDR1 SEHNR, CDR2 FQNEAQ (reference sequence). The CDR3 DNA is TGTGCCAGCAGCTTAGGGGACAGGGGGCTCCGGGAGACCCAGTACTTC. It encodes CASSLGDRGLRETQYF.

A single count supports this clonotype. The missing conserved phenylalanine or tryptophan at the end of this CDR3 makes a read error likely. The chain combines TRBV2 with TRBJ2-5; D remains unclear. The CDR3 has 14 residues. Trimming removed 11 bases at V and 2 bases at J, with 18 bases between. CDR1 is SNHLY and CDR2 is FYNNEI in the germline V gene. The CDR3 bases are TGTGCCGGCACGGAGTGGGATAGGCAAGAGACCCAGTACTTA. This sequence encodes CAGTEWDRQETQYL.

Remarks on this clonotype: Mismatch with germline at one junction end may stem from a read error. The V gene is TRBV30, the J gene TRBJ1-3; D remains ambiguous. CDR1 GTSNPN and CDR2 SVGIG come from the germline V gene (reference sequence). The CDR3 extends over 13 amino acids. The CDR3 DNA follows: TGTGCCTTGAGTCCGCACTCTGGAAACACCATATATTTT. As protein: CALSPHSGNTIYF.

This clonotype appeared many times. Possible read error: a much larger clone is one base away. The chain has TRBV2 and TRBJ1-2; TRBD1 matches at 7 bases. CDR3 length equals 13 residues. V shed 6 bases and J 1 base; nucleotides not matched to a gene: 2. Per the germline V gene, CDR1 is SNHLY and CDR2 is FYNNEI. The CDR3 sequence is CASSRQGNYGYTF. In DNA form, the CDR3 reads TGTGCCAGCAGCAGACAGGGTAACTATGGCTACACCTTC. Supplemented by reference TRBV2 and TRBJ1-2, the full variable domain reads EPEVTQTPSHQVTQMGQEVILRCVPISNHLYFYWYRQILGQKVEFLVSFYNNEISEKSEIFDDQFSVERPDGSNFTLKIRSTKLEDSAMYFCASSRQGNYGYTFGSGTRLTVV.

The chain links TRBV29-1 to TRBJ2-1; the match to TRBD1 covers 11 bases. The CDR3 loop spans 14 amino acids. Germline CDR1 reads SQVTM; CDR2 reads ANQGSEA. CDR3 sequence (DNA): TGCAACGGATTGTCGGGACAGGGGGTGGATGGGCAGTTCTTC. Amino acids: CNGLSGQGVDGQFF.